The clone carrying this T cell receptor beta chain has ten or more counts. Time point defined: sample taken at primary tumor resection. Around 68 TRACERx patients with early, untreated non-small cell lung cancer donated samples. The data derive from a study of spatial heterogeneity in lung cancer. One entry per CDR3 protein results from TCRdb running MiXCR on the 5' RACE reads. The sample shows about 10,000 distinct CDR3 sequences, approximately 6.1% of them seen only once. V dropped 0 bases and J dropped 8 bases, with 10 bases sitting between them. The CDR3 is 13 amino acids. The germline V gene has CDR1 LGHNA and CDR2 YSLEER.

The genes are TRBV4-3 and TRBJ1-1, with D perhaps matching TRBD1 (5 bases). The sequence was obtained from a male donor with early-stage non-small cell lung cancer. The sample consisted of normal lung tissue next to the tumor, taken at surgery. The CDR3 DNA reads as TGCGCCAGCAGCCAAGAGGGAGGGGCCGAAGCTTTCTTT. Translation gives CASSQEGGAEAFF.